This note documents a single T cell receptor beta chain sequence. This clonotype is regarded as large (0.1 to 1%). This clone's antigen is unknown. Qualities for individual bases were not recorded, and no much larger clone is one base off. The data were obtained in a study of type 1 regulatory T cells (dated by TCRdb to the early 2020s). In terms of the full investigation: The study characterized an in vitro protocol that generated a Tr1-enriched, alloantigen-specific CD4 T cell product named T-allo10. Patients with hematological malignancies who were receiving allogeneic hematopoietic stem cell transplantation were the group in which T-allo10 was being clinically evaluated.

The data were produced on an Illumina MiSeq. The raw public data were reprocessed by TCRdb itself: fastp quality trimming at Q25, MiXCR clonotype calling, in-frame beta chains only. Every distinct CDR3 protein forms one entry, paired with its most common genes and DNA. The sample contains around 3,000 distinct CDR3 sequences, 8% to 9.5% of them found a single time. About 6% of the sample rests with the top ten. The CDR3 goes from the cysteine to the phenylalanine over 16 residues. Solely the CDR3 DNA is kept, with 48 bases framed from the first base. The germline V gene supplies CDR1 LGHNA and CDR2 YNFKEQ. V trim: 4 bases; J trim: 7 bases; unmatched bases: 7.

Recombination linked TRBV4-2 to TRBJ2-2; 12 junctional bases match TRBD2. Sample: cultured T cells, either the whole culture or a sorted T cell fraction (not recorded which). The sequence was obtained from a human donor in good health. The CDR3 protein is CASSPTSGSGGGELFF. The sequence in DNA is TGTGCCAGCAGCCCGACTAGCGGGAGCGGCGGCGGGGAGCTGTTTTTT.